These 6 T cell receptor beta chains originate from one sample sequenced in a study of control samples from healthy donors and cancer patients. Here immunoSEQ multiplex PCR was the method, and the copy in TCRdb shows in-frame clones only, minus some. Among about 130,000 clones, around 94% were seen once, and the ten largest hold over 12%. The sample taken for sequencing was PBMCs. These receptors were obtained from a man aged 60-69 years with colorectal cancer.

The CDR3 DNA follows: TGCGCCAGCAGCCGGGACAGGGACCTCACAGATACGCAGTATTTT. This codes for CASSRDRDLTDTQYF. The chain recombines TRBV5-1 with TRBJ2-3; 9 positions match TRBD1. The J segment lost 2 bases and the V segment lost 4 bases, leaving 5 bases of the junction unmatched. The CDR3 consists of 15 residues. CDR1 and CDR2 (germline): SGHRS, YFSETQ.

This clone was counted a single time. The V call is TRBV7-9, the J call TRBJ2-4, with D possibly matching TRBD1 (5 bases). This CDR3 has 15 residues. Germline CDR1 SEHNR, CDR2 FQNEAQ (reference sequence). V was pared by 1 base and J by 6 bases, with 13 bases between. As DNA, the CDR3 is TGTGCCAGCAGCTTAGGGGGCAGGAGAGGAAACATTCAGTACTTC. This translates into CASSLGGRRGNIQYF.

In DNA form, the CDR3 reads TGCACCAGCAGCCAAGATTTGAGACAGGATGAAGCTTTCTTT. This codes for CTSSQDLRQDEAFF. The chain uses TRBV1 and TRBJ1-1; TRBD1 is the table's D call, not checked against the DNA. TRBV1 is listed as a pseudogene. The CDR3 is 14 residues long.

The rearrangement joins TRBV6-5 to TRBJ2-1; weak D call: TRBD1 (6 bases). The CDR3 spans 14 residues. Per the germline V gene, CDR1 is MNHEY and CDR2 is SVGAGI. The V and J ends lost 5 bases and 8 bases respectively, with 16 bases between them. The CDR3 nucleotides are TGTGCCAGCAGTATACAGGGTTTCGGAGATGAGCAGTTCTTC. Translating it yields CASSIQGFGDEQFF.

About this clone: Germline is not matched at one junction end, which may reflect a read error. V usage is TRBV18 and J usage is TRBJ2-2; D ambiguous. The germline V gene encodes CDR1 KGHSH and CDR2 LQKENI. This CDR3 is 16 amino acids long. Here the CDR3 reads CASSPRGGENTGELFF. The CDR3 DNA is TGTGCCAGCTCCCCACGTGGCGGAGAGAACACCGGGGAGCTGTTTTTT.

The chain joins TRBV4-3 to TRBJ1-5, with D unclear. Trimming took 1 base from V and 4 from J, leaving 5 bases between them. The CDR3 has 13 residues. The germline V gene encodes CDR1 LGHNA and CDR2 YSLEER. This CDR3 reads CASSQGGNQPQHF. The CDR3 bases are TGCGCCAGCAGCCAAGGAGGGAATCAGCCCCAGCATTTT.